This TCR beta chain was found in a study of blood T cell repertoires in COVID-19. For the study at large: COVID-19 samples, acute and convalescent, were from the United States, Italy and Spain. PBMCs, B-cell-depleted T cells, or T cells were the source of the cDNA or gDNA that made up the material.

In this sample, this clone turned up many times. V gave up 0 bases and J gave up 5 bases; unmatched junction bases: 5. The CDR3 is 16 residues long. CDR1 is SGDLS, CDR2 YYNGEE, per germline. Repertoires were generated with immunoSEQ multiplex PCR, while TCRdb's copy carries only in-frame clones and drops some. Altogether about 200,000 clones are present, around four fifths being singletons, with the ten largest covering about 10%. The age range of participants was roughly 18 to 90 years, with residence in about two dozen US areas. In Cohort 3, a recovered donor had either two negative PCRs, clearance, or symptom resolution.

The sequence was collected from a man in his forties or fifties who had recovered from COVID-19. Sequenced material: PBMCs or T cells enriched from blood (not recorded which). The chain uses TRBV9 and TRBJ2-2; TRBD2 matches 9 bases. The CDR3 loop is CASSVEGGRGTGELFF. CDR3 nucleotides: TGTGCCAGCAGCGTAGAGGGCGGGAGGGGGACCGGGGAGCTGTTTTTT.